The clone carrying this TCR beta chain appeared a single time. Its matching antigen is unknown. These data originate in a study of cytomegalovirus exposure and HLA in healthy donors. Study results and caveats: Per a later analysis, HLA-associated TCR beta chains showed more clonal expansion than other, equally common TCR beta chains.

Healthy individuals who donated bone marrow served as the donors. These donors counted as nominally healthy when sampled, but unrecorded immune exposures were likely. PCR involved 60 Vbeta and 13 Jbeta primers. Sequenced by immunoSEQ multiplex PCR; TCRdb stores in-frame clones only, minus some. The sample yields roughly 95,000 clones, roughly 82% seen once. Germline lookup yields CDR1 SQVTM and CDR2 ANQGSEA. Germline trimming cut 5 bases from V and 4 bases from J; bases unmatched to any gene: 4. The CDR3 is made up of 12 amino acids. The sequenced sample was PBMCs. This receptor was taken from a man under 40 in good health and CMV-seropositive. This rearrangement joins TRBV29-1 to TRBJ2-7; 8 nucleotides line up with TRBD2. CDR3 amino acids: CSVRGGPYEQYF. The DNA for the CDR3 is TGCAGCGTTCGGGGGGGACCATACGAGCAGTACTTC.